The 26 T cell receptor beta chains below come from one sample, sequenced in a study of blood T cells in healthy people across ages. Through a sample-barcoded 5' primer and a J-beta primer mix, a second PCR was run for about 6 to 11 cycles. TCRdb analysed the 5' RACE reads with MiXCR anew, one entry per CDR3 protein. The table shows roughly 790,000 distinct CDR3 sequences, with around 40% occurring only once. Sequencing was done on a sample of blood. All receptors derive from a woman aged 60-75 years in good health.

This chain joins TRBV6-1 and TRBJ2-7; 8 bases fit TRBD2. J lost 2 bases, V lost 7 bases, and 7 bases had no gene match. The germline V gene has CDR1 MNHNS and CDR2 SASEGT. The CDR3 runs 14 residues. The CDR3 protein is CASTAREAPYEQYF. DNA of the CDR3: TGTGCCAGCACGGCGCGGGAGGCTCCCTACGAGCAGTACTTC.

This clonotype was counted many times. This chain joins TRBV5-1 and TRBJ2-1; 7 bases match TRBD2. The V segment lost 3 bases and the J segment 1 base; nucleotides outside the gene matches: 7. Per the germline V gene, CDR1 is SGHRS and CDR2 is YFSETQ. CDR3 length: 16 amino acids. CDR3 protein: CASSSGGAGSYNEQFF. Here the CDR3 DNA reads TGCGCCAGCAGCTCCGGGGGAGCGGGGTCCTACAATGAGCAGTTCTTC.

CDR3 nucleotide sequence: TGTGCCAGCAGCCCGGACTTTCTAGTCTCCTACGAGCAGTACTTC. It translates to CASSPDFLVSYEQYF. The V gene is TRBV7-9, the J gene TRBJ2-7; the D gene is possibly TRBD2 (5 bases). The ends were cut back, 5 bases at V and 0 bases at J, with 14 bases in the middle. The CDR3 length is 15 residues. Germline CDR1 is SEHNR and CDR2 is FQNEAQ (reference sequence).

The chain has TRBV7-9 and TRBJ1-1; possible D gene TRBD1, 5 bases. The CDR3 runs to 14 residues. The germline V and J ends were trimmed by 5 bases and 0 bases, with 10 bases remaining between them. From germline, CDR1 is SEHNR and CDR2 FQNEAQ (reference sequence). CDR3 sequence (DNA): TGTGCCAGCAGCCCTCCGGGGGTGAACACTGAAGCTTTCTTT. Protein product: CASSPPGVNTEAFF.

The sample holds a few counts of this clonotype. The V gene is TRBV20-1, the J gene TRBJ1-2, with a possible D match to TRBD1 (6 bases). Germline CDR1 reads DFQATT; CDR2 reads SNEGSKA (reference sequence). The CDR3 length is 14 residues. The V end was cut by 0 bases, the J end by 8 bases, with 16 bases between. The CDR3: CSAREPGQMKGYTF. DNA for the CDR3: TGCAGTGCTAGAGAGCCCGGACAGATGAAGGGCTACACCTTC.

This clonotype came up many times. V is TRBV6-2 or TRBV6-3 and J is TRBJ2-7; D is possibly TRBD1 (6 bases). The CDR3 sequence is 15 residues long. Germline lookup yields CDR1 MNHEY and CDR2 SVGEGT. V lost 6 bases, J lost 5 bases, and 20 bases lay in between. CDR3 amino acids: CASSRSQGKFNEQYF. CDR3 nucleotide sequence: TGTGCCAGCAGCCGCTCACAGGGAAAATTCAACGAGCAGTACTTC.

The CDR3 loop reads CSARVEGLDYGYTF. As DNA, the CDR3 is TGCAGTGCTAGAGTCGAGGGTCTCGACTATGGCTACACCTTC. V and J are TRBV20-1 and TRBJ1-2; D remains unclear. V was pared by 1 base and J by 3 bases, with 12 bases between. This CDR3 spans 14 amino acids. Germline V gene sequence: CDR1 DFQATT, CDR2 SNEGSKA (reference sequence).

J is TRBJ2-1 and V is TRBV6-5; D is unclear. Judging by the DNA end, TRBJ2-7 fits better; the J call may be wrong. CDR1 is MNHEY and CDR2 is SVGAGI in the germline V gene. The CDR3 totals 12 residues. CDR3: CACRATYNEQYF. The DNA for the CDR3 is TGTGCCTGTAGGGCTACCTACAATGAGCAGTACTTC.

This CDR3 reads CASSYGLAGGCEQYF. The DNA of the CDR3 is TGTGCCAGCAGCTACGGACTAGCGGGAGGCTGCGAGCAGTACTTC. The chain is built from TRBV5-5 and TRBJ2-7, with 14 bases fitting TRBD2. The CDR3 extends over 15 amino acids. After removal of 3 bases from V and 6 bases from J, the junction contained 5 bases not matched to a gene. Looked up from germline, CDR1 is SGHKS and CDR2 is YYEKEE (reference sequence).

This clonotype was seen only a few times. The chain links TRBV27 to TRBJ2-1, with D unclear. V lost 4 bases and J lost 6, with 13 bases in between. This CDR3 region has 14 residues. The germline V gene has CDR1 MNHEY and CDR2 SMNVEV (reference sequence). CDR3 in amino acids: CASSSRRSSNEQFF. The CDR3 coding sequence is TGTGCCAGCAGTTCGCGCCGCTCAAGCAATGAGCAGTTCTTC.

The chain has TRBV20-1 and TRBJ2-7; D may be TRBD2 (6 bases). The CDR3 is 14 residues long. The germline gives CDR1 DFQATT, CDR2 SNEGSKA (reference sequence). Trimming pared 2 bases from V and 2 bases from J, leaving 13 bases between. The CDR3 DNA reads as TGCAGTGCTAGAAGGGACTCTGGAACCTACGAGCAGTACTTC. Protein sequence: CSARRDSGTYEQYF.

V and J are TRBV12-3 or TRBV12-4 and TRBJ2-3; 7 nucleotides align to TRBD1. V was clipped by 1 base and J by 2 bases; unmatched bases: 6. The CDR3 is 16 amino acids. In nucleotides, the CDR3 is TGTGCCAGCAGTTTAGTTCCAGGGGGTATCACAGATACGCAGTATTTT. This codes for CASSLVPGGITDTQYF.

This clonotype has at least ten counts. As DNA, the CDR3 is TGTGCCACGCGACAGGGTGGGAATTTTGACATTCAGTACTTC. This codes for CATRQGGNFDIQYF. The chain links TRBV15 to TRBJ2-4, with 7 bases matching TRBD1. The CDR3 is made up of 14 amino acids. V trimming: 9 bases; J trimming: 8 bases; junction bases outside the gene matches: 13. Germline CDR1 reads LNHNV; CDR2 reads YYDKDF (reference sequence).

Many counts were recorded for this clonotype. The rearrangement joins TRBV29-1 to TRBJ2-1, with D possibly TRBD2 on 6 matching bases. This CDR3 has 14 amino acids. CDR1 SQVTM and CDR2 ANQGSEA come from the germline V gene. The V gene lost 3 bases and the J gene lost 11 bases, with 20 bases spanning the gap. As DNA, the CDR3 is TGCAGCGTTGATGAGACTAGTCGCGGACTTAAGCAGTTCTTC. It specifies CSVDETSRGLKQFF.

The chain uses TRBV7-2 and TRBJ1-4; D not certain. Looked up from germline, CDR1 is SGHTA and CDR2 is FQGNSA. Trimming left V 7 bases short and J 0 bases short, with 15 bases between. The CDR3 extends over 16 amino acids. This CDR3 reads CASTRQPTATNEKLFF. The DNA for the CDR3 is TGTGCCAGCACCAGACAACCTACCGCAACTAATGAAAAACTGTTTTTT.

This clonotype has more than one count but fewer than ten. The chain joins TRBV20-1 to TRBJ2-3, with TRBD2 matching 10 bases. J lost 5 bases, V lost 6 bases, and 8 bases had no gene match. Looked up from germline, CDR1 is DFQATT and CDR2 is SNEGSKA (reference sequence). CDR3 length equals 14 residues. The CDR3 nucleotides are TGCAGTGCAGCCGCCGGACTAGCGGTAGATACGCAGTATTTT. Translating it yields CSAAAGLAVDTQYF.

In its sample, this clonotype was seen a few times. The chain joins TRBV7-3 to TRBJ2-5, with 10 bases aligning to TRBD2. The CDR3 is made up of 16 amino acids. CDR1 and CDR2 (germline): SGHTA, FQGTGA. V was clipped by 4 bases and J by 5 bases; unmatched bases: 10. The CDR3, as DNA: TGTGCCAGCAGCTCGTCTAGCGGGAGAGTGGGGGAGACCCAGTACTTC. This gives the protein CASSSSSGRVGETQYF.

The rearrangement joins TRBV20-1 to TRBJ2-5, with a possible D match to TRBD1 (5 bases). Germline loops: CDR1 DFQATT, CDR2 SNEGSKA (reference sequence). This CDR3 region has 14 residues. Trimming left V 0 bases short and J 1 base short, with 9 bases between. This CDR3 is CSARDGAAQETQYF. For the CDR3, the DNA is TGCAGTGCTAGAGATGGGGCAGCCCAAGAGACCCAGTACTTC.

The chain carries TRBV12-3 or TRBV12-4 and TRBJ2-5, with 8 positions matching TRBD2. The CDR3 totals 16 residues. With V trimmed by 2 bases and J by 5 bases, 10 bases remained unmatched. CDR3 sequence: CASSLISGGGSETQYF. The CDR3, as DNA: TGTGCCAGCAGTTTAATAAGCGGGGGTGGCTCGGAGACCCAGTACTTC.

The DNA for the CDR3 is TGTGCCAGCAGTTCTCAGGGGGGGGCCTCCTATAATTCACCCCTCCACTTT. This gives the protein CASSSQGGASYNSPLHF. The V call is TRBV28, the J call TRBJ1-6, with TRBD1 identical over 7 bases. V dropped 4 bases and J dropped 0; count of bases not matched to a gene: 6. This CDR3 has 17 residues. Germline V gene sequence: CDR1 MDHEN, CDR2 SYDVKM.

The sample holds one count of this clonotype. This chain links TRBV9 with TRBJ2-2; 9 bases map to TRBD2. Germline-derived CDR1 and CDR2 are SGDLS and YYNGEE. V shed 1 base and J 7 bases; nucleotides not matched to a gene: 11. This CDR3 has 17 residues. The CDR3 coding sequence is TGTGCCAGCAGCGTATCCGGGACTAGCTTGGTGGGCGGGGAGCTGTTTTTT. Translation: CASSVSGTSLVGGELFF.

In its sample, this clonotype was seen many times. The J gene is TRBJ2-7, the V gene TRBV7-6; D not resolved. The ends were cut back, 4 bases at V and 2 bases at J, with 6 bases in the middle. This CDR3 contains 12 residues. The germline CDR1 and CDR2 sequences are SGHVS and FNYEAQ. CDR3 DNA: TGTGCCAGCAGCTCAGGAACCTACGAGCAGTACTTC. Translated, it gives CASSSGTYEQYF.

This clonotype occurred a few times. CDR3 bases: TGCGCCAGCAGCCGAGTCCAGGGGGAAGGTGTCGAGCAGTACTTC. It translates to CASSRVQGEGVEQYF. The chain links TRBV4-3 to TRBJ2-7; TRBD1 matches 7 bases. Germline V gene data show CDR1 as LGHNA and CDR2 as YSLEER. The CDR3 has 15 residues. V shed 4 bases and J 6 bases; nucleotides not matched to a gene: 12.

This clonotype was recorded a few times. The gene calls are TRBV7-2 and TRBJ2-3; D not certain. CDR1 is SGHTA, CDR2 FQGNSA, per germline. V was clipped by 10 bases and J by 0 bases, with 17 bases between them. This CDR3 comprises 15 residues. The CDR3 region is CAILGTVTSTDTQYF. In DNA, the CDR3 is TGTGCCATCCTGGGTACGGTCACTAGCACAGATACGCAGTATTTT.

CDR3 in amino acids: CASSHRGPPTDTQYF. The CDR3 region has the DNA TGTGCCAGCAGCCACCGAGGTCCCCCCACAGATACGCAGTATTTT. The chain recombines TRBV11-2 with TRBJ2-3; unclear D gene. CDR3 length equals 15 residues. V dropped 5 bases and J dropped 2 bases, with 14 bases sitting between them. Germline V gene sequence: CDR1 SGHAT, CDR2 FQNNGV. Variable domain in full (rest from reference TRBV11-2 and TRBJ2-3): EAGVAQSPRYKIIEKRQSVAFWCNPISGHATLYWYQQILGQGPKLLIQFQNNGVVDDSQLPKDRFSAERLKGVDSTLKIQPAKLEDSAVYLCASSHRGPPTDTQYFGPGTRLTVL.

The chain has TRBV28 and TRBJ1-4; tentative D call: TRBD1 (6 bases). The CDR3 runs 16 residues. Trimming left V 6 bases short and J 1 base short, with 15 bases between. CDR1 MDHEN and CDR2 SYDVKM come from the germline V gene. The CDR3 loop reads CASRRTEGGTNEKLFF. CDR3 bases: TGTGCCAGCAGACGAACCGAGGGGGGAACTAATGAAAAACTGTTTTTT. Looking up the rest from reference TRBV28 and TRBJ1-4 gives the full variable domain: DVKVTQSSRYLVKRTGEKVFLECVQDMDHENMFWYRQDPGLGLRLIYFSYDVKMKEKGDIPEGYSVSREKKERFSLILESASTNQTSMYLCASRRTEGGTNEKLFFGSGTQLSVL.